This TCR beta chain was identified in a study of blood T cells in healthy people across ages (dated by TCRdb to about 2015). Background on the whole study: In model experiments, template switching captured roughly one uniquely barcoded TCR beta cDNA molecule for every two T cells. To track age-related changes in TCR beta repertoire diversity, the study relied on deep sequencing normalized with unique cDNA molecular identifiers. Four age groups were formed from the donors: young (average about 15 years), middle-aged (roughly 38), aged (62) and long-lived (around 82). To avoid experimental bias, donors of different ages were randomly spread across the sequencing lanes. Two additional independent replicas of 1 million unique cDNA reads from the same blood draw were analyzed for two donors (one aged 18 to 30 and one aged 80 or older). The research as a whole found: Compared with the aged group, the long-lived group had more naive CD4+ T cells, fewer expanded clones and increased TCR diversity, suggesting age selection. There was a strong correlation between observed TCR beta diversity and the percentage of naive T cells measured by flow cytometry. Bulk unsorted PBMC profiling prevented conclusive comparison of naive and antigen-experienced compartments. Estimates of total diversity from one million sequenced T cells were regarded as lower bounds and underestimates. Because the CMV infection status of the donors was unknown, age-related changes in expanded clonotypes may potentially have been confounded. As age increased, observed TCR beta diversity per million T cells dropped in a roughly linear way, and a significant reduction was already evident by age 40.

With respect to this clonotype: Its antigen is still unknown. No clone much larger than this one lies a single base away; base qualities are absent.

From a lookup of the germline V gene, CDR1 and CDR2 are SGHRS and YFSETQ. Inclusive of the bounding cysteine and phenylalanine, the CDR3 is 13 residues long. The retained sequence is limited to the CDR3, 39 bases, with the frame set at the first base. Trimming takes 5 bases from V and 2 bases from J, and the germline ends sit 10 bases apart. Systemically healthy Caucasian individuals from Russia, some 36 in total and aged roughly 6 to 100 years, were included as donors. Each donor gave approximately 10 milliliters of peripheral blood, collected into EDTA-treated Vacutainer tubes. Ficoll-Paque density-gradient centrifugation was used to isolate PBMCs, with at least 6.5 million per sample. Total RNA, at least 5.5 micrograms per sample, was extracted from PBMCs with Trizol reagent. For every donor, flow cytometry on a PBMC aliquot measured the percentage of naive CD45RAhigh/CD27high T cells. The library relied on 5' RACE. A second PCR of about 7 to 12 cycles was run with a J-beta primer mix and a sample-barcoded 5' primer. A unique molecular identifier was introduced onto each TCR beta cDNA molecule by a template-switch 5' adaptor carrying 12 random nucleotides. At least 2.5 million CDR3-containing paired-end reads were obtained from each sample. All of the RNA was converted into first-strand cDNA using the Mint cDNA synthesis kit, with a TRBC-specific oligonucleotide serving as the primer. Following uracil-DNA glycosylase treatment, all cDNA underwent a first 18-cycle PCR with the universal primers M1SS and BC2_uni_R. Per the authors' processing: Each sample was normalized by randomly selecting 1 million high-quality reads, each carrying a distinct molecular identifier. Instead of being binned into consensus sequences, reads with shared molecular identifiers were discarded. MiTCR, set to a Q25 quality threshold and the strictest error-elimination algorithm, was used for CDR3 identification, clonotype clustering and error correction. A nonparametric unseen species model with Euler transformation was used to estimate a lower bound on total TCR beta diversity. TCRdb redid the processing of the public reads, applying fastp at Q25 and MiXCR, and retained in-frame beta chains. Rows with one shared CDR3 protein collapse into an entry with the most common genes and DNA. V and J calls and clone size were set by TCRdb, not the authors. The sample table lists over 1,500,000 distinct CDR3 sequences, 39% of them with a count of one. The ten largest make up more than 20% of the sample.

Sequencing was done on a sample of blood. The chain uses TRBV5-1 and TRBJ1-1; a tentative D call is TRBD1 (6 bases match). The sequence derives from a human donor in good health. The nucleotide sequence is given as TGCGCCAGCAGGGTACAGGGAAACACTGAAGCTTTCTTT. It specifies CASRVQGNTEAFF.